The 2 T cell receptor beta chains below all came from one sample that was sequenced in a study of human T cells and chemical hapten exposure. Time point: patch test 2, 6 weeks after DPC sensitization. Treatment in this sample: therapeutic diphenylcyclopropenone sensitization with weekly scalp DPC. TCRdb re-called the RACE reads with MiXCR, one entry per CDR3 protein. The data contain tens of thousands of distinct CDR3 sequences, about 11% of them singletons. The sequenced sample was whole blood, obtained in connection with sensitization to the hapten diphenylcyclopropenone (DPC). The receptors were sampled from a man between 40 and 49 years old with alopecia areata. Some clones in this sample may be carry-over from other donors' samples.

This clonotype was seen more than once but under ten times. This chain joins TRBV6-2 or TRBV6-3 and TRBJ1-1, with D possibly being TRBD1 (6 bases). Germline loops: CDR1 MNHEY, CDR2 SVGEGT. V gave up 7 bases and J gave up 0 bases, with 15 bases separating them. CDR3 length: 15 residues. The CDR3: CASMEGGLMNTEAFF. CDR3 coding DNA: TGTGCCAGCATGGAGGGGGGCCTCATGAACACTGAAGCTTTCTTT.

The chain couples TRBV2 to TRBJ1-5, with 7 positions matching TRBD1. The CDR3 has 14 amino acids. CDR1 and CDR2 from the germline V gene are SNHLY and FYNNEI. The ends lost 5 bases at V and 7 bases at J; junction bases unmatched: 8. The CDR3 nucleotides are TGTGCCAGCAGTTCCAATACAGGGGACCAGCCCCAGCATTTT. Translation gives CASSSNTGDQPQHF.